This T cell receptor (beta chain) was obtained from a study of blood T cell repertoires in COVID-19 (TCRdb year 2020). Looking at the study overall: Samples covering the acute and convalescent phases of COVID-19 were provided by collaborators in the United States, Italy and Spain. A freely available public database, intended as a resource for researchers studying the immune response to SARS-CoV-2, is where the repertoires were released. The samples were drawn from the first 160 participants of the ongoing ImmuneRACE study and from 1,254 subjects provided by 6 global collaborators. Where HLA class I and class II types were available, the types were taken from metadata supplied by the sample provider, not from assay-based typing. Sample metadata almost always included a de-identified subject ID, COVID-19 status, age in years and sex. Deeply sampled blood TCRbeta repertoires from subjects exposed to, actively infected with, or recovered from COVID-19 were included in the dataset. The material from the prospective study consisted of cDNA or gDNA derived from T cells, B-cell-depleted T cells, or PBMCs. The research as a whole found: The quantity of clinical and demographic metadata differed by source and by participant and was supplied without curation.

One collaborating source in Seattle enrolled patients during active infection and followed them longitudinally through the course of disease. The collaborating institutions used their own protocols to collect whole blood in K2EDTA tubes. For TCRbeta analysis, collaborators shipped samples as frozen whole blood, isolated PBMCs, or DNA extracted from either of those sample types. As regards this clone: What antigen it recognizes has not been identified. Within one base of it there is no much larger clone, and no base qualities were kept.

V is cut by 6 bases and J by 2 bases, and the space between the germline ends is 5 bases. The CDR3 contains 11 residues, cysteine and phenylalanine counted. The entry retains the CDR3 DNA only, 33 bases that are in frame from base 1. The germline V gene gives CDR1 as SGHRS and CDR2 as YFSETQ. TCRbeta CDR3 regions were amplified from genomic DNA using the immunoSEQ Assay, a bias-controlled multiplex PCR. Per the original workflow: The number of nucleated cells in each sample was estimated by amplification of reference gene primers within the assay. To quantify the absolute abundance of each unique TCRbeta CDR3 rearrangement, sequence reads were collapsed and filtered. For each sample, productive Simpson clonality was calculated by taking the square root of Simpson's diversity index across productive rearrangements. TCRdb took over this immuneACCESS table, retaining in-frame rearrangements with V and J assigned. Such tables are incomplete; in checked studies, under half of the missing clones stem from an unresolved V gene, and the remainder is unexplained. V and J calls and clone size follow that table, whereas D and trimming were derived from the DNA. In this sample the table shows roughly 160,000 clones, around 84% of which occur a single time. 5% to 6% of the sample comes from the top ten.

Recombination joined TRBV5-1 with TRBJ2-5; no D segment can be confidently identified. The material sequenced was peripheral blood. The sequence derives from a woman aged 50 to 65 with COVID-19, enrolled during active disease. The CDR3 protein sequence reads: CASKLQETQYF. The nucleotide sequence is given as TGCGCCAGCAAACTTCAAGAGACCCAGTACTTC.